The 26 T cell receptor beta chains reported below all come from one sample, sequenced in a study of shared clonotypes between healthy human individuals. CD8 cells classed as naive were CD45RO-negative and positively selected for CCR7, excluding terminally differentiated effector memory CD45RA+ cells. Assay: immunoSEQ multiplex PCR; the TCRdb copy retains only in-frame clones and omits some. The sample records over 800,000 clones, 92% being singletons. The specimen was naive CD8+ T cells sorted from blood. These receptors all stem from a man under 40 in good health.

The chain is built from TRBV5-6 and TRBJ2-2, with 7 bases fitting TRBD1. Losses at the gene ends were 3 bases for V and 4 bases for J; bases not matched to a gene: 9. Germline CDR1 is SGHDT and CDR2 is YYEEEE. This CDR3 has 16 amino acids. CDR3 region: CASSSRGNRGTGELFF. CDR3 sequence (DNA): TGTGCCAGCAGCTCCAGGGGGAACAGGGGCACCGGGGAGCTGTTTTTT.

Note on this clone: This same CDR3 is encoded by further DNA sequences in the sample. This rearrangement joins TRBV27 to TRBJ1-1, with a weak D call TRBD1 (5 bases). V was clipped by 1 base and J by 2 bases, with 8 bases between them. The CDR3 totals 14 residues. Germline lookup yields CDR1 MNHEY and CDR2 SMNVEV (reference sequence). The CDR3 bases are TGTGCCAGCAGTTTATATACAGGTAACACTGAAGCTTTCTTT. Translated: CASSLYTGNTEAFF.

The rearrangement joins TRBV5-5 to TRBJ1-5; D is unresolved. The germline V gene encodes CDR1 SGHKS and CDR2 YYEKEE (reference sequence). The CDR3 has 17 residues. Trimming shortened V by 2 bases and J by 0 bases, and 15 bases separated the two germline ends. The CDR3 spells CASSFEPTAYSNQPQHF. The DNA for the CDR3 is TGTGCCAGCAGCTTTGAACCTACAGCGTATAGCAATCAGCCCCAGCATTTT.

The V and J genes are TRBV6-5 and TRBJ2-1, with 9 bases identical to TRBD1. Germline V CDR1 and CDR2: MNHEY, SVGAGI. CDR3 length: 15 amino acids. J gave up 7 bases and V 6 bases, and 10 bases lay outside the gene matches. The DNA of the CDR3 is TGTGCCAGCAGATACGGGACAGGGTTGACGAATGAGCAGTTCTTC. Its protein product is CASRYGTGLTNEQFF.

V usage is TRBV7-9 and J usage is TRBJ2-7; 8 bases match TRBD2. The CDR3 is made up of 13 amino acids. The germline CDR1 and CDR2 sequences are SEHNR and FQNEAQ (reference sequence). V trimming: 3 bases; J trimming: 3 bases; junction bases outside the gene matches: 1. The CDR3 DNA sequence: TGTGCCAGCAGCTTCACTAGCGGCTACGAGCAGTACTTC. It yields the protein CASSFTSGYEQYF.

The V call is TRBV9, the J call TRBJ2-7; a weak D match, TRBD2 (7 bases). The germline CDR1 and CDR2 sequences are SGDLS and YYNGEE. The CDR3 is made up of 14 amino acids. V was clipped by 4 bases and J by 3 bases, with 14 bases between them. This CDR3 is CASSPGDYHYEQYF. In nucleotides, the CDR3 is TGTGCCAGCAGCCCAGGGGACTACCACTACGAGCAGTACTTC.

This chain uses TRBV27 with TRBJ2-1, with 7 nucleotides matching TRBD2. Per the germline V gene, CDR1 is MNHEY and CDR2 is SMNVEV (reference sequence). The trim removed 6 bases at V and 5 bases at J, leaving 7 bases unmatched. The CDR3 totals 14 residues. This CDR3 is CASRWPGGDNEQFF. The CDR3 coding sequence is TGTGCCAGCAGATGGCCGGGAGGCGACAATGAGCAGTTCTTC.

V usage is TRBV4-1 and J usage is TRBJ2-3; tentative D call: TRBD1 (5 bases). The CDR3 has 13 amino acids. Germline V gives CDR1 MGHRA, CDR2 YSYEKL. V lost 1 base and J lost 12, with 14 bases in between. CDR3 region: CASSQVTDPAQYF. DNA of the CDR3: TGCGCCAGCAGCCAAGTGACAGACCCAGCTCAGTATTTT.

The chain joins TRBV18 to TRBJ2-7; 9 bases match TRBD1. Per germline, CDR1 KGHSH and CDR2 LQKENI. This CDR3 region has 12 residues. J was trimmed by 6 bases and V by 8 bases; bases with no gene match: 5. Here the CDR3 reads CASRTGGSEQYF. CDR3 bases: TGTGCCAGCCGAACAGGGGGCAGCGAGCAGTACTTC. Filled out from reference TRBV18 and TRBJ2-7, the complete variable domain reads NAGVMQNPRHLVRRRGQEARLRCSPMKGHSHVYWYRQLPEEGLKFMVYLQKENIIDESGMPKERFSAEFPKEGPSILRIQQVVRGDSAAYFCASRTGGSEQYFGPGTRLTVT.

Worth noting for this clone: Sequence at one end of the junction differs from germline and may be a read error. The rearrangement uses TRBV5-1 and TRBJ2-1, with TRBD2 matching over 8 bases. This CDR3 region has 16 residues. In germline, CDR1 is SGHRS, CDR2 YFSETQ. The CDR3 sequence: CASTLGTGGGYNEQFF. As DNA, the CDR3 is TGCGCCAGCACCTTGGGCACGGGAGGGGGCTACAATGAGCAGTTCTTC.

The chain combines TRBV7-9 with TRBJ2-7, with 7 bases fitting TRBD2. After removal of 3 bases from V and 2 bases from J, the junction contained 4 bases not matched to a gene. The CDR3 covers 14 residues. Germline V gives CDR1 SEHNR, CDR2 FQNEAQ (reference sequence). DNA for the CDR3: TGTGCCAGCAGCTTTGCTAGCGGAACCTACGAGCAGTACTTC. It is translated as CASSFASGTYEQYF.

The chain employs TRBV6-6 and TRBJ2-1; D not resolved. V was pared by 2 bases and J by 10 bases, with 3 bases between. The CDR3 runs 10 residues. Germline lookup yields CDR1 MNHNY and CDR2 SVGAGI (reference sequence). Here the CDR3 DNA reads TGTGCCAGCAGTTACGAGGAGCAGTTCTTC. This gives the protein CASSYEEQFF.

This chain connects TRBV9 to TRBJ2-7; maybe TRBD2 (6 bases). Trimming removed 0 bases at V and 3 bases at J, with 13 bases between. The V gene's germline CDR1 is SGDLS and CDR2 YYNGEE. This CDR3 contains 15 residues. The CDR3 protein is CASSVGGLAHYEQYF. CDR3 in DNA: TGTGCCAGCAGCGTAGGAGGGCTAGCGCACTACGAGCAGTACTTC.

The CDR3 region is CASSELVAGLGGELFF. Here the CDR3 DNA reads TGTGCCAGCAGTGAGTTGGTAGCGGGACTTGGCGGGGAGCTGTTTTTT. The chain carries TRBV6-4 and TRBJ2-2; TRBD2 aligns across 8 bases. Germline V gene lookup returns CDR1 MRHNA and CDR2 SNTAGT. V was clipped by 3 bases and J by 7 bases; unmatched bases: 10. The CDR3 has 16 residues.

The CDR3 DNA follows: TGCAGCGTATTAGCGGGGCCCACCGGGGAGCTGTTTTTT. As protein: CSVLAGPTGELFF. V and J are TRBV29-1 and TRBJ2-2; 8 bases match TRBD2. In germline, CDR1 is SQVTM, CDR2 ANQGSEA. Unmatched junction bases numbered 4, after V lost 6 bases and J lost 4 bases. The CDR3 has 13 amino acids.

The V call is TRBV15, the J call TRBJ1-5; D not certain. CDR3 length: 12 residues. The germline V gene encodes CDR1 LNHNV and CDR2 YYDKDF (reference sequence). The V gene lost 3 bases and the J gene lost 3 bases, with 3 bases spanning the gap. The CDR3 reads CATSSANQPQHF. The CDR3 DNA reads TGTGCCACCAGCAGTGCCAATCAGCCCCAGCATTTT.

The V and J genes are TRBV29-1 and TRBJ2-7; 11 nucleotides match TRBD2. With V trimmed by 3 bases and J by 4 bases, 5 bases remained unmatched. The CDR3 spans 14 residues. CDR1 is SQVTM, CDR2 ANQGSEA, per germline. The CDR3 region is CSVEGLAEVYEQYF. The CDR3 nucleotides read TGCAGCGTTGAGGGACTAGCGGAAGTATACGAGCAGTACTTC.

The rearrangement links TRBV27 to TRBJ2-5; D gene ambiguous. Looked up from germline, CDR1 is MNHEY and CDR2 is SMNVEV (reference sequence). The CDR3 is made up of 13 amino acids. The V gene lost 2 bases and the J gene lost 5 bases, with 9 bases spanning the gap. In DNA form, the CDR3 reads TGTGCCAGCAGTTTAGGAAGTTTGGAGACCCAGTACTTC. Protein product: CASSLGSLETQYF.

This chain uses TRBV12-5 with TRBJ1-1; weak D call: TRBD1 (5 bases). Germline lookup yields CDR1 LGHNT and CDR2 FRNRAP. This CDR3 region has 13 residues. V was trimmed by 7 bases and J by 0 bases, leaving 9 bases between them. CDR3 sequence reads: CASAPDMNTEAFF. In DNA, the CDR3 is TGTGCTAGTGCCCCGGACATGAACACTGAAGCTTTCTTT.

V and J are TRBV11-2 and TRBJ2-5, with 8 bases matching TRBD2. CDR3 length equals 14 residues. Germline CDR1 SGHAT, CDR2 FQNNGV. With 1 base clipped from V and 10 bases from J, the junction kept 8 bases outside the gene matches. CDR3 region: CASSLVVGLGDQYF. CDR3 nucleotide sequence: TGTGCCAGCAGCTTAGTCGTGGGACTAGGTGACCAGTACTTC.

The rearrangement uses TRBV5-1 and TRBJ1-2, with a weak D call TRBD1 (5 bases). Trimming removed 4 bases at V and 3 bases at J, with 19 bases between. This CDR3 has 16 residues. Germline-derived CDR1 and CDR2 are SGHRS and YFSETQ. The DNA for the CDR3 is TGCGCCAGCAGCGCGAGAGGTGGGCAGGGAGACTATGGCTACACCTTC. Encoded protein: CASSARGGQGDYGYTF.

This chain links TRBV5-6 with TRBJ2-2; maybe TRBD1 (6 bases). V lost 8 bases, J lost 0 bases, and 11 bases lay in between. CDR3 size: 14 residues. Germline V lookup: CDR1 SGHDT, CDR2 YYEEEE. CDR3 amino acids: CASSGTSNTGELFF. Written as DNA, the CDR3 is TGTGCCAGTTCCGGGACATCGAACACCGGGGAGCTGTTTTTT.

This sequence joins TRBV7-9 and TRBJ2-7; tentatively, D is TRBD1 or TRBD2 (5 bases each). The CDR3 has 13 residues. The germline V and J ends were trimmed by 1 base and 5 bases, with 9 bases remaining between them. The germline V gene has CDR1 SEHNR and CDR2 FQNEAQ (reference sequence). Written as DNA, the CDR3 is TGTGCCAGCAGCTTAGTGGGGGTCGACGAGCAGTACTTC. Residues: CASSLVGVDEQYF. Full variable domain (rest looked up from reference TRBV7-9 and TRBJ2-7): DTGVSQNPRHKITKRGQNVTFRCDPISEHNRLYWYRQTLGQGPEFLTYFQNEAQLEKSRLLSDRFSAERPKGSFSTLEIQRTEQGDSAMYLCASSLVGVDEQYFGPGTRLTVT.

The V call is TRBV28, the J call TRBJ1-2, with a possible D match to TRBD1 (5 bases). CDR1 is MDHEN, CDR2 SYDVKM, per germline. V dropped 6 bases and J dropped 6 bases, with 17 bases sitting between them. The CDR3 contains 14 residues. CDR3 in amino acids: CASRGTLRRDGYTF. As DNA, the CDR3 is TGTGCCAGCAGGGGGACCCTCAGGCGGGATGGCTACACCTTC.

The chain carries TRBV10-3 and TRBJ2-6; D might be TRBD1 or TRBD2, each matching 5 bases. The germline gives CDR1 ENHRY, CDR2 SYGVKD. V lost 0 bases and J 2 bases, leaving 5 bases between the germline ends. The CDR3 sequence is 15 residues long. The CDR3 protein is CAISESGAGANVLTF. CDR3 coding DNA: TGTGCCATCAGTGAGTCGGGGGCTGGGGCCAACGTCCTGACTTTC.

The V gene is TRBV27, the J gene TRBJ2-1, with 16 bases aligning to TRBD2. Germline CDR1 and CDR2: MNHEY and SMNVEV (reference sequence). The junction had 8 bases not matched to a gene; V was cut back by 5 bases and J by 4 bases. The CDR3 sequence is 18 residues long. Here the CDR3 DNA reads TGTGCCAGCAGTCCGGGACTAGCGGGAGGGCCAGTGTACAATGAGCAGTTCTTC. It specifies CASSPGLAGGPVYNEQFF.